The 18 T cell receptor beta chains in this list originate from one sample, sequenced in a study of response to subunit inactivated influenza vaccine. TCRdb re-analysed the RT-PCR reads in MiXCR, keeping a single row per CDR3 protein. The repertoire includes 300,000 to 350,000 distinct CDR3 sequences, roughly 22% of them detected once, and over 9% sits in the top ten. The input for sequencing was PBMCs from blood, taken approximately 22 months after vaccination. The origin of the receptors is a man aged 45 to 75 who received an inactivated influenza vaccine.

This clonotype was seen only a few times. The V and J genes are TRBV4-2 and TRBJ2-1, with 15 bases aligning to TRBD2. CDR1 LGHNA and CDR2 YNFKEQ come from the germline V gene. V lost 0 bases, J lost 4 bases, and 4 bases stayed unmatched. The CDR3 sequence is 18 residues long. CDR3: CASSQDGLAGGNYNEQFF. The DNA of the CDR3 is TGTGCCAGCAGCCAAGACGGACTAGCGGGAGGGAATTACAATGAGCAGTTCTTC.

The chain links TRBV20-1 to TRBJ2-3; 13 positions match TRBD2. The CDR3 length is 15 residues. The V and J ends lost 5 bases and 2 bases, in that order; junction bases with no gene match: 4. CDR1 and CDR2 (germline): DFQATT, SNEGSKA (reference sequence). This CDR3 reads CSAGTSGTFTDTQYF. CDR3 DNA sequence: TGCAGTGCTGGGACTAGCGGGACGTTCACAGATACGCAGTATTTT.

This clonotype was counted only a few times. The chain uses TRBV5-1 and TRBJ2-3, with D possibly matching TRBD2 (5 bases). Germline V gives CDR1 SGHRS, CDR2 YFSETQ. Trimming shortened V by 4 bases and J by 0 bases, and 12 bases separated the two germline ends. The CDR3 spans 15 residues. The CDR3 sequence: CASSGVSGSTDTQYF. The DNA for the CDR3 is TGCGCCAGCAGCGGGGTATCGGGGAGCACAGATACGCAGTATTTT.

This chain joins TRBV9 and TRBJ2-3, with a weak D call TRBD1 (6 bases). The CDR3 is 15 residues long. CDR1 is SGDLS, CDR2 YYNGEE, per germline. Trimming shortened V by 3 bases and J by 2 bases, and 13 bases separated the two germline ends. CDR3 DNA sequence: TGTGCCAGCAGCGCCTGGACAGCCCCCACAGATACGCAGTATTTT. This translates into CASSAWTAPTDTQYF. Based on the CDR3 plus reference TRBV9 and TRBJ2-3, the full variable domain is DSGVTQTPKHLITATGQRVTLRCSPRSGDLSVYWYQQSLDQGLQFLIQYYNGEERAKGNILERFSAQQFPDLHSELNLSSLELGDSALYFCASSAWTAPTDTQYFGPGTRLTVL.

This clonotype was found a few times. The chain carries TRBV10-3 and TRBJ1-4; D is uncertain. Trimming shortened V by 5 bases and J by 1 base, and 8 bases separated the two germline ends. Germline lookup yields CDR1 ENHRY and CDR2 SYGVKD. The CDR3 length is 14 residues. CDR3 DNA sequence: TGTGCCATCAGTTCGTTCTTAACTAATGAAAAACTGTTTTTT. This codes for CAISSFLTNEKLFF.

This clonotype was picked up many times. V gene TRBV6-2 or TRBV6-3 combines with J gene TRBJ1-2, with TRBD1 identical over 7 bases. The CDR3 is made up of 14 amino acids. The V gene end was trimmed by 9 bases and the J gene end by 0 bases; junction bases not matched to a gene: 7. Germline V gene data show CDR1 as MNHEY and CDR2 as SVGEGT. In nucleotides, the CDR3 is TGTGCCAGTAGTAGCGGGACAGCTAACTATGGCTACACCTTC. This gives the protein CASSSGTANYGYTF.

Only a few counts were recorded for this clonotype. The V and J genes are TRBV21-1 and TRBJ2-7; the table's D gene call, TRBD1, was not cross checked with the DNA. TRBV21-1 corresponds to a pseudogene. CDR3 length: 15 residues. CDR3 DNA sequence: TGTGCCAGCAGCAACCGGGGGATGGTGAGTTTCGAGCAGTACTTC. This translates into CASSNRGMVSFEQYF.

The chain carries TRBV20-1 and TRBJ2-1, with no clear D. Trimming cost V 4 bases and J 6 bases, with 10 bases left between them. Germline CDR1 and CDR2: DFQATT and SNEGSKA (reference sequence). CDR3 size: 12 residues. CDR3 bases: TGCAGTGCTACCCCCGGGTTCAATGAGCAGTTCTTC. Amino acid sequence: CSATPGFNEQFF.

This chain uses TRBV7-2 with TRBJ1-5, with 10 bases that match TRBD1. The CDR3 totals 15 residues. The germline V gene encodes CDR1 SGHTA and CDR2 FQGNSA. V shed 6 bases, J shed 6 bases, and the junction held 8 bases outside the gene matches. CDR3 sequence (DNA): TGTGCCAGCAGAAAAGCGGGGGACAGGGGTCAGCCCCAGCATTTT. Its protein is CASRKAGDRGQPQHF.

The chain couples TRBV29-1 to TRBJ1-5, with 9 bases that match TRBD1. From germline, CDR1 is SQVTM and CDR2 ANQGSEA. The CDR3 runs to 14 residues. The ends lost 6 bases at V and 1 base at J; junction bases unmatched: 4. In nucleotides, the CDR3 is TGCAGCGTACAGGACAGGGGAAGCAATCAGCCCCAGCATTTT. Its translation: CSVQDRGSNQPQHF.

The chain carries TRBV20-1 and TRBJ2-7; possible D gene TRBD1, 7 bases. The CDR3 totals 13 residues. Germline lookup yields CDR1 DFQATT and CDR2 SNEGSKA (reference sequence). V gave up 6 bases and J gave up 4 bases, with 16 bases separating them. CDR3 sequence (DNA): TGCAGTGCCCCGACAGGGAGGAAATACGAGCAGTACTTC. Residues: CSAPTGRKYEQYF.

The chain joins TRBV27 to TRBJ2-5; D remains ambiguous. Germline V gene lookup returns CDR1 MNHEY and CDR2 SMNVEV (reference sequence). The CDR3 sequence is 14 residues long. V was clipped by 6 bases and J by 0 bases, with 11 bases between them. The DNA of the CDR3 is TGTGCCAGCAGGGGTTTGGCAGACCAAGAGACCCAGTACTTC. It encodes CASRGLADQETQYF.

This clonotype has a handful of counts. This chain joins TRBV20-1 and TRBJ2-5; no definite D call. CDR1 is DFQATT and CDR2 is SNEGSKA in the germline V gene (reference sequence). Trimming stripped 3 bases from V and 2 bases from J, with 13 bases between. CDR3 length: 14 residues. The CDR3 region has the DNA TGCAGTGCTAGGGCCCAATTTATTCAAGAGACCCAGTACTTC. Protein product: CSARAQFIQETQYF.

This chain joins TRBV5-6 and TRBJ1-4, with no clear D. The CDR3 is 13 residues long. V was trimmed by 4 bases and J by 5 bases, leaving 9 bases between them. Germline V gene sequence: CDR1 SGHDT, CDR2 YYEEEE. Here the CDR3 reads CASSPRWNEKLFF. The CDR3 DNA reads TGTGCCAGCAGCCCTCGATGGAATGAAAAACTGTTTTTT.

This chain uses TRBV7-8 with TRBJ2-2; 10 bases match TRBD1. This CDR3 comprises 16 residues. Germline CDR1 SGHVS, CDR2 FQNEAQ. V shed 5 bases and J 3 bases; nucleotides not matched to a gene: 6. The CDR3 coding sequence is TGTGCCAGCAGCGAGACAGGGGGCGGGTACACCGGGGAGCTGTTTTTT. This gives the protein CASSETGGGYTGELFF.

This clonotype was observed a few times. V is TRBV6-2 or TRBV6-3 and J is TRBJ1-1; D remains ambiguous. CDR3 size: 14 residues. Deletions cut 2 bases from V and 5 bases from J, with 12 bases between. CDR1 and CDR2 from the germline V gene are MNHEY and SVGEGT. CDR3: CASSYDWVGTEAFF. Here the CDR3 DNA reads TGTGCCAGCAGTTACGATTGGGTGGGGACTGAAGCTTTCTTT.

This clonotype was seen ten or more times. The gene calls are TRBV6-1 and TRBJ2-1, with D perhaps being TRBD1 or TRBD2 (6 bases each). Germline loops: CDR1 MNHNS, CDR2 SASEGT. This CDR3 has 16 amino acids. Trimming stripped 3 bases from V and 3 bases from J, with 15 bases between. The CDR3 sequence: CASSDLGGQFYNEQFF. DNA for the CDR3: TGTGCCAGCAGTGACCTTGGGGGGCAGTTCTACAATGAGCAGTTCTTC.

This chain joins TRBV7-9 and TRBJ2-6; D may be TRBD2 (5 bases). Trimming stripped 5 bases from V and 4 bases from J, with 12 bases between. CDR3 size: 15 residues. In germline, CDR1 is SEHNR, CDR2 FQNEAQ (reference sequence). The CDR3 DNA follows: TGTGCCAGCAGCCGTAAACTAGACGGGGCCAACGTCCTGACTTTC. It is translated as CASSRKLDGANVLTF.